Below are 8 T cell receptor beta chains sequenced from a single sample in a study of T cells in Graves' hyperthyroidism and ophthalmopathy (dated by TCRdb to between 2019 and 2020). The receptor library was made with multiplex PCR. Sequencing relied on an Illumina HiSeq 2000. The TCR beta CDR3 regions were amplified from the RNA transcripts. The TCR CDR3 was subjected to a first round of RT-PCR using the HTBI primer set and the Qiagen OneStep RT-PCR kit. TCRdb trimmed public reads at Q25 via fastp, called clones via MiXCR and kept in-frame beta chains. Records with the same CDR3 protein are collapsed into one entry carrying the most frequent genes and DNA. Recorded for this sample are hundreds of thousands of distinct CDR3 sequences; around 45% of them occurred a single time. The ten top clones hold just over 8% of the sample. Sequencing input: peripheral blood or thyroid tissue (not recorded which). The receptors were sampled from a woman aged 18-35 years with Graves' hyperthyroidism. Donor details come from another sample of the same person, matched by shared clones.

The chain combines TRBV24-1 with TRBJ1-2, with TRBD1 matching 8 bases. Unmatched junction bases numbered 9, after V lost 5 bases and J lost 5 bases. The germline CDR1 and CDR2 sequences are KGHDR and SFDVKD. The CDR3 length is 15 residues. CDR3 sequence reads: CATSATGVFGYGYTF. The CDR3 DNA sequence: TGTGCCACCAGTGCGACAGGGGTCTTCGGTTATGGCTACACCTTC.

The rearrangement joins TRBV6-1 to TRBJ2-5, with D perhaps matching TRBD2 (6 bases). Matching the DNA end better, TRBJ2-7 makes the J call doubtful. CDR1 MNHNS and CDR2 SASEGT come from the germline V gene. This CDR3 is built from 13 residues. The CDR3, as DNA: TGTGCCAGCAGTGGGACTACAACCTGCGAGCAGTACTTC. Protein: CASSGTTTCEQYF.

The chain links TRBV10-3 to TRBJ2-7; 11 bases align to TRBD2. The germline V gene has CDR1 ENHRY and CDR2 SYGVKD. The length of the CDR3 is 14 residues. J gave up 2 bases and V 4 bases, and 1 base lay outside the gene matches. The CDR3 loop is CAISGTSGPYEQYF. The CDR3 nucleotides are TGTGCCATCAGTGGGACTAGCGGGCCCTACGAGCAGTACTTC.

The chain is built from TRBV4-1 and TRBJ2-5; TRBD1 is a possible D gene (6 bases). Germline CDR1 is MGHRA and CDR2 is YSYEKL. This CDR3 contains 14 residues. Trimming pared 5 bases from V and 1 base from J, leaving 11 bases between. The CDR3 sequence is CASSYTTGQETQYF. DNA for the CDR3: TGCGCCAGCAGCTACACGACAGGCCAAGAGACCCAGTACTTC.

This chain links TRBV9 with TRBJ2-1, with D uncertain. Germline-derived CDR1 and CDR2 are SGDLS and YYNGEE. This CDR3 is 17 amino acids long. V lost 3 bases to trimming and J lost 0 bases, with 16 bases between them. CDR3 DNA: TGTGCCAGCAGCGACGCCGCGCAGGCCAGCTCCTACAATGAGCAGTTCTTC. Its protein is CASSDAAQASSYNEQFF.

The gene calls are TRBV7-3 and TRBJ2-5; 15 positions agree with TRBD2. V lost 5 bases, J lost 4 bases, and 5 bases stayed unmatched. CDR1 is SGHTA and CDR2 is FQGTGA in the germline V gene. The CDR3 consists of 16 residues. DNA for the CDR3: TGTGCCAGCAGCCATTCGGGACTAGCGGGAGGAGAGACCCAGTACTTC. The encoded protein is CASSHSGLAGGETQYF. Looking up the rest from reference TRBV7-3 and TRBJ2-5 gives the full variable domain: GAGVSQTPSNKVTEKGKYVELRCDPISGHTALYWYRQSLGQGPEFLIYFQGTGAADDSGLPNDRFFAVRPEGSVSTLKIQRTERGDSAVYLCASSHSGLAGGETQYFGPGTRLLVL.

This clonotype was observed a few times. The J gene is TRBJ1-4, the V gene TRBV7-9; 7 bases agree with TRBD1. Germline CDR1 reads SEHNR; CDR2 reads FQNEAQ (reference sequence). V dropped 5 bases and J dropped 4; count of bases not matched to a gene: 7. The CDR3 totals 15 residues. The CDR3 DNA follows: TGTGCCAGCAGCGCGACGGGACAGAATAATGAAAAACTGTTTTTT. Amino acid sequence: CASSATGQNNEKLFF.

This clonotype was counted ten times or more. J is TRBJ2-5 and V is TRBV20-1; no reliable D call. The CDR3 spans 12 residues. Per the germline V gene, CDR1 is DFQATT and CDR2 is SNEGSKA (reference sequence). With 8 bases removed from V and 7 bases from J, the gap between germline ends came to 17 bases. The CDR3 is CSPYGPHGTQYF. The CDR3 nucleotides read TGCAGTCCTTACGGGCCTCATGGGACCCAGTACTTC.